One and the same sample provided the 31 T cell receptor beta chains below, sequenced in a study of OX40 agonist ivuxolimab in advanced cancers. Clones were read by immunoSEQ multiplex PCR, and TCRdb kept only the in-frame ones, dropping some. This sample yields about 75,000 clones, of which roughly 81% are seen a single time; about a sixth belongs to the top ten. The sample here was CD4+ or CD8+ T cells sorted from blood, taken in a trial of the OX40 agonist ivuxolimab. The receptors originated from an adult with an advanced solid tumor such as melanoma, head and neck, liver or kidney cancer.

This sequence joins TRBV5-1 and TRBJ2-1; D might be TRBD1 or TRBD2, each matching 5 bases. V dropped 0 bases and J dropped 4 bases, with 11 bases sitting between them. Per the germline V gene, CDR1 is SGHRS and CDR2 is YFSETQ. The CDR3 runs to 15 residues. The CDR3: CASSLGGSPYNEQFF. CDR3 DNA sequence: TGCGCCAGCAGCTTGGGGGGGAGCCCATACAATGAGCAGTTCTTC.

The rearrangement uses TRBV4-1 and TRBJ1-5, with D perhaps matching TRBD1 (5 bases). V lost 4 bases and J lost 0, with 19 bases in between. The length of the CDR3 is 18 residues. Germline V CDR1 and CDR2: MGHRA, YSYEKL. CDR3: CASSPRWGEGASNQPQHF. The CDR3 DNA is TGCGCCAGCAGCCCCAGATGGGGGGAAGGGGCTAGCAATCAGCCCCAGCATTTT.

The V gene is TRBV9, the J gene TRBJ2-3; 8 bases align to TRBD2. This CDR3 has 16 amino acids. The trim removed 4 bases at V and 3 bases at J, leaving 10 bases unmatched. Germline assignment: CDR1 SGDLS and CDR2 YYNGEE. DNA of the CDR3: TGTGCCAGCAGCCCGAGTGGCGGGAGGACAACAGATACGCAGTATTTT. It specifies CASSPSGGRTTDTQYF.

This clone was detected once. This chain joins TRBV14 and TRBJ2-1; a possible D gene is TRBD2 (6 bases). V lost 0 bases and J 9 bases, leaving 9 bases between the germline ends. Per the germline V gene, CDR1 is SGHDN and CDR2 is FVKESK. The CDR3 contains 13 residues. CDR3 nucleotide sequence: TGTGCCAGCAGCCAAGATTTCGGGAGTGAGCAGTTCTTC. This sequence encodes CASSQDFGSEQFF.

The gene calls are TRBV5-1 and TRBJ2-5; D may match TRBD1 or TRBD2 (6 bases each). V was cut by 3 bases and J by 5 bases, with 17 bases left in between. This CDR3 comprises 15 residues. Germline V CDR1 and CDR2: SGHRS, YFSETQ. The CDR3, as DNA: TGCGCCAGCAGCTGGGGAGGACAGCTCCGGGAGACCCAGTACTTC. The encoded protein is CASSWGGQLRETQYF.

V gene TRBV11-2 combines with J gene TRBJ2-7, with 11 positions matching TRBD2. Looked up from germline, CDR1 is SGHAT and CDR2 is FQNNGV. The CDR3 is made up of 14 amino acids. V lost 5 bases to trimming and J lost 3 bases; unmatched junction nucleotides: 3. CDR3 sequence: CASSDTSGSYEQYF. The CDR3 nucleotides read TGTGCCAGCAGCGACACTAGCGGGAGCTACGAGCAGTACTTC.

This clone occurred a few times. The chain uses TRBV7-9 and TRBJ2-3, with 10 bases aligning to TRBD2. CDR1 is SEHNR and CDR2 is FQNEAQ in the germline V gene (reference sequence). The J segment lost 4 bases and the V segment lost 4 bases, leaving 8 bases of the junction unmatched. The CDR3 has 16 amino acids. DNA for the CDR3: TGTGCCAGCAGCTCCTACCTAGCGGGAGTTTCAGATACGCAGTATTTT. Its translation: CASSSYLAGVSDTQYF.

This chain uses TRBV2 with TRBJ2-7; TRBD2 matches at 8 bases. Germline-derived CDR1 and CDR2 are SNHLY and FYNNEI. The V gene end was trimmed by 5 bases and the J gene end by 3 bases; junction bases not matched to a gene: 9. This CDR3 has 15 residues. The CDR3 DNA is TGTGCCAGCAGTTTACGTAGCGGGGATTACTACGAGCAGTACTTC. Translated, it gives CASSLRSGDYYEQYF. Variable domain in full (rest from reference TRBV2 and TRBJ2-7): EPEVTQTPSHQVTQMGQEVILRCVPISNHLYFYWYRQILGQKVEFLVSFYNNEISEKSEIFDDQFSVERPDGSNFTLKIRSTKLEDSAMYFCASSLRSGDYYEQYFGPGTRLTVT.

Here the CDR3 DNA reads TGTGCCAGTAGTCTTCGGGGACTAGCGACCAATGAGCAGTTCTTC. Amino acid sequence: CASSLRGLATNEQFF. The chain joins TRBV19 to TRBJ2-1, with 10 nucleotides matching TRBD2. Unmatched junction bases numbered 7, after V lost 5 bases and J lost 6 bases. In germline, CDR1 is LNHDA, CDR2 SQIVND (reference sequence). The length of the CDR3 is 15 residues.

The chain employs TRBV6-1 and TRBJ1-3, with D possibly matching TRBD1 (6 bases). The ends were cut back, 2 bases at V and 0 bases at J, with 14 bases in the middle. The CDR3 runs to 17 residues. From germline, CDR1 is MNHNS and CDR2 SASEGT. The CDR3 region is CASSEFFEGDSGNTIYF. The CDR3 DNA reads TGTGCCAGCAGTGAATTCTTTGAGGGGGACTCTGGAAACACCATATATTTT.

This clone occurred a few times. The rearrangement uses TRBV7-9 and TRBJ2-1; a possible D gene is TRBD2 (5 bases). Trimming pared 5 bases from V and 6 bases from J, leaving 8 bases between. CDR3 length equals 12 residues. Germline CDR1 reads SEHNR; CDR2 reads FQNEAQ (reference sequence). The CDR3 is CASSPSGNEQFF. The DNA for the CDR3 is TGTGCCAGCAGCCCCAGCGGCAATGAGCAGTTCTTC.

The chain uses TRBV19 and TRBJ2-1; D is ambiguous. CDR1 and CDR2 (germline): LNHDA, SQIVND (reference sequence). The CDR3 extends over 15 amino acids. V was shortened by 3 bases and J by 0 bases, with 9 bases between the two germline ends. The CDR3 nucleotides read TGTGCCAGTAGTATGGTCCGGAGCTCCTACAATGAGCAGTTCTTC. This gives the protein CASSMVRSSYNEQFF.

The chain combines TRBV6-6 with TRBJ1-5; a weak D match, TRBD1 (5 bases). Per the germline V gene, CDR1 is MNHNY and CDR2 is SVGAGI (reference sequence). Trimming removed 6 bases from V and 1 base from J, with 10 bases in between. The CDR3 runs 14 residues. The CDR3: CASSGRGSNQPQHF. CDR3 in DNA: TGTGCCAGCAGCGGACGGGGGAGCAATCAGCCCCAGCATTTT.

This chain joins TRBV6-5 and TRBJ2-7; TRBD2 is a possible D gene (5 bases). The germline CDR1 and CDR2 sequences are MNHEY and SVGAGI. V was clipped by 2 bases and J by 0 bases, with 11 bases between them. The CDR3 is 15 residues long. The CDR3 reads CASSYDSGSSYEQYF. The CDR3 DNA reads TGTGCCAGCAGTTACGACTCGGGGAGCTCCTACGAGCAGTACTTC.

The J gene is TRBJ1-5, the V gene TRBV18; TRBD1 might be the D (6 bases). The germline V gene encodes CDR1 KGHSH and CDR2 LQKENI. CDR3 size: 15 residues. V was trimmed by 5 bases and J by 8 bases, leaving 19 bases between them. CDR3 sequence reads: CASSDGITGSEPQHF. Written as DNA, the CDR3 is TGTGCCAGCTCAGATGGAATAACAGGGTCCGAGCCCCAGCATTTT.

The CDR3 reads CASSLGQGTNTEAFF. CDR3 DNA: TGCGCCAGCAGCCTGGGACAGGGAACGAACACTGAAGCTTTCTTT. This sequence joins TRBV4-1 and TRBJ1-1; 9 nucleotides line up with TRBD1. Per germline, CDR1 MGHRA and CDR2 YSYEKL. CDR3 size: 15 residues. The trim removed 4 bases at V and 1 base at J, leaving 4 bases unmatched.

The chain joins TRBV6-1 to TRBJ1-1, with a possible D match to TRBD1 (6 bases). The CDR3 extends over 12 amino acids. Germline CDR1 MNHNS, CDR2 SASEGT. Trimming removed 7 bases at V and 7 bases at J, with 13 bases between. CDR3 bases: TGTGCCAGCACAGGGGATCGGGGTGAAGCTTTCTTT. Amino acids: CASTGDRGEAFF.

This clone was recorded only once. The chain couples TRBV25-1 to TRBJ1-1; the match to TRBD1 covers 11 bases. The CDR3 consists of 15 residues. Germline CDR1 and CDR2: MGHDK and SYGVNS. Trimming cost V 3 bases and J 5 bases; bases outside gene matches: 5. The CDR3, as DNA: TGTGCCAGCAGTGACGGGGGACAGGGGGAAACTGAAGCTTTCTTT. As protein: CASSDGGQGETEAFF. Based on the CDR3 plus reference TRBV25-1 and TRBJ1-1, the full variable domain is EADIYQTPRYLVIGTGKKITLECSQTMGHDKMYWYQQDPGMELHLIHYSYGVNSTEKGDLSSESTVSRIRTEHFPLTLESARPSHTSQYLCASSDGGQGETEAFFGQGTRLTVV.

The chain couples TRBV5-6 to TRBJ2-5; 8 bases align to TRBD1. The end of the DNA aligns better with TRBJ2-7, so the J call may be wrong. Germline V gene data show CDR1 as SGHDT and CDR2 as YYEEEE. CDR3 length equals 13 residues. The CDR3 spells CASSTQGANEQYF. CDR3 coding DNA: TGTGCCAGCAGCACGCAGGGGGCGAACGAGCAGTACTTC.

DNA of the CDR3: TGTGCCAGCAGTTTGTCAGGGCGCTACGAGCAGTACTTC. It yields the protein CASSLSGRYEQYF. J is TRBJ2-7 and V is TRBV28, with a possible D match to TRBD1 (5 bases). V lost 3 bases, J lost 3 bases, and 9 bases lay in between. The CDR3 covers 13 residues. Germline V CDR1 and CDR2: MDHEN, SYDVKM.

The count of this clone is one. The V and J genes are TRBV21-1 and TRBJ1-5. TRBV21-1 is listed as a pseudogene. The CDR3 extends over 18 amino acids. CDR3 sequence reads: CASSKFHGISRSNQPQHF. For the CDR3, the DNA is TGTGCCAGCAGCAAATTCCACGGCATCAGTCGGAGCAATCAGCCCCAGCATTTT.

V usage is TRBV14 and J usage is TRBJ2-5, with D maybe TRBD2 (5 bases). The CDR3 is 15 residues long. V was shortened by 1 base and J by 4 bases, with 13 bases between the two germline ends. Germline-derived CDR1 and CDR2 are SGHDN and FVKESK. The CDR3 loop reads CASSQGSGGPETQYF. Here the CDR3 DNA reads TGTGCCAGCAGCCAAGGGAGTGGAGGCCCAGAGACCCAGTACTTC.

The chain's CDR3 is CASSLAPGGNGELFF. CDR3 nucleotide sequence: TGTGCCAGCAGCCTTGCCCCAGGGGGGAACGGGGAGCTGTTTTTT. The V and J genes are TRBV7-9 and TRBJ2-2, with D possibly TRBD1 on 7 matching bases. There are 15 residues in the CDR3. V lost 5 bases and J lost 7, with 17 bases in between. The V gene's germline CDR1 is SEHNR and CDR2 FQNEAQ (reference sequence).

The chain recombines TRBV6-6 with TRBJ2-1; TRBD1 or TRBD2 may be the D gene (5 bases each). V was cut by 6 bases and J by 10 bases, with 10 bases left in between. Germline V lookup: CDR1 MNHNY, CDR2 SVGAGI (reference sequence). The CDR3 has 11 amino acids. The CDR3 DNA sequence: TGTGCCAGCAGGGGGGTAGCGGAGCAGTTCTTC. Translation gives CASRGVAEQFF.

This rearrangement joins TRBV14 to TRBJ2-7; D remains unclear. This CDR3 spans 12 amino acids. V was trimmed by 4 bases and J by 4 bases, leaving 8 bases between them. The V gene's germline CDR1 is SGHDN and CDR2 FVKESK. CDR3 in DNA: TGTGCCAGCAGCCGGACGCGGTACGAGCAGTACTTC. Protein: CASSRTRYEQYF.

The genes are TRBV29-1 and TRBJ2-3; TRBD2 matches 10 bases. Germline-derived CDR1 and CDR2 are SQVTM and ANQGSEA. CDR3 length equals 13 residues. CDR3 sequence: CSELAGHTDTQYF. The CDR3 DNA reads TGCAGTGAACTAGCGGGGCACACAGATACGCAGTATTTT.

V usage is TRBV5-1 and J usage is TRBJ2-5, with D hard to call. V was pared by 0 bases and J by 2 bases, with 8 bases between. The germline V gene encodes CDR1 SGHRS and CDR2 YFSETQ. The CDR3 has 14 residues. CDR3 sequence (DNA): TGCGCCAGCAGCTTGGTGCCGGCGCAAGAGACCCAGTACTTC. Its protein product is CASSLVPAQETQYF.

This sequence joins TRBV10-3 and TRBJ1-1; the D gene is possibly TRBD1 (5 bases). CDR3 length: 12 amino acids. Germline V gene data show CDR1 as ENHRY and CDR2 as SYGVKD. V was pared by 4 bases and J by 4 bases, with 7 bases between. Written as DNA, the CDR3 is TGTGCCATCAGTGGACAGCCCACTGAAGCTTTCTTT. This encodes CAISGQPTEAFF.

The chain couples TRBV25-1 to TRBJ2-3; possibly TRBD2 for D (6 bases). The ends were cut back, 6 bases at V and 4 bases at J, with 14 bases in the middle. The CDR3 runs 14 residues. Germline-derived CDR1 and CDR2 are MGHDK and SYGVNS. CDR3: CASSKGDFADTQYF. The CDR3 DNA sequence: TGTGCCAGCAGCAAAGGGGACTTTGCAGATACGCAGTATTTT.

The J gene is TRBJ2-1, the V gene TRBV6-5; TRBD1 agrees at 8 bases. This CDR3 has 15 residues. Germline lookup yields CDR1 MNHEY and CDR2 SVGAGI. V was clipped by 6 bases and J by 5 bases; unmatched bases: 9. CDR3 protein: CASSLGGTGNNEQFF. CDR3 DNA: TGTGCCAGCAGCCTTGGCGGGACAGGTAACAATGAGCAGTTCTTC.

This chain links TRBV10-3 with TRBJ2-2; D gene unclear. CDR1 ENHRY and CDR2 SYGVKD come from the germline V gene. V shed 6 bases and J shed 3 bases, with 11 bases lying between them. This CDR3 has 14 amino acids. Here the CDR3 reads CAIRRTFDTGELFF. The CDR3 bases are TGTGCCATCAGAAGAACATTCGACACCGGGGAGCTGTTTTTT.